The text below deals with one T cell receptor beta chain. The data belong to a study of blood T cell repertoires in COVID-19. At the level of the study: Nucleic acid was either cDNA or gDNA, and it came from T cells, B-cell-depleted T cells, or PBMCs.

J lost 1 base, V lost 3 bases, and 9 bases had no gene match. Germline CDR1 is SGHDT and CDR2 is YYEEEE. This CDR3 region has 17 residues. Per the original data handling: Estimated nucleated cell counts came from reference gene primer amplification. Produced via immunoSEQ multiplex PCR; TCRdb's table is partial and in-frame only. V and J calls and clone size come straight from that table; D and trimming were deduced from the DNA. The data show some 58,000 clones, with roughly 83% seen just once and around 9.6% held by the top ten. This chain uses TRBV5-6 with TRBJ2-2; the match to TRBD2 covers 7 bases. The source material was peripheral blood. The sequence derives from a man in his fifties or sixties with COVID-19, enrolled during active disease. This CDR3 reads CASSSGLAALNTGELFF. CDR3 DNA sequence: TGTGCCAGCAGCTCAGGGCTAGCGGCCCTGAACACCGGGGAGCTGTTTTTT.